These T cell receptor beta chains were read from a single sample in a study of blood T cell repertoires in COVID-19. Produced via immunoSEQ multiplex PCR; TCRdb's table is partial and in-frame only. Here the sample spans about 330,000 clones, around 87% being singletons. The sequenced sample was PBMCs or T cells enriched from blood (not recorded which). The source of these receptors is a woman aged 25 to 45 who had recovered from COVID-19. The conserved cysteine and the conserved F or W are not part of the CDR3 here.

V	J	CDR3
TRBV5-5	TRBJ2-7	ASSVYYEQY
TRBV12-5	TRBJ1-1	ASGFQGTPLNTEAF
TRBV11-2	TRBJ1-3	ASSPRTGNTIY
TRBV18	TRBJ2-7	ASSPPTGVDEQY
TRBV5-4	TRBJ2-5	ASSLQGAKETQY
TRBV19	TRBJ2-7	ASSPGGDINYEQY
TRBV3-1/TRBV3-2	TRBJ1-5	ASGRGNQPQH
TRBV9	TRBJ1-2	ASSPGGGDGSYGYT
TRBV9	TRBJ1-1	ASSETADNTEAF
TRBV28	TRBJ2-4	ASSLRGQSKNIQY
TRBV10-3	TRBJ2-7	AITRLAGGYEQY
TRBV12-3/TRBV12-4	TRBJ1-5	ASNQGSQPQH
TRBV25-1	TRBJ2-5	ASSAGLLGPQETQY
TRBV12-3/TRBV12-4	TRBJ2-7	ASSPLAAYEQY
TRBV27	TRBJ1-5	ASSPSAGFVQPQH
TRBV10-1	TRBJ2-5	ASSAQGGETQY
TRBV6-5	TRBJ1-1	ASSYSGQMNTEAF
TRBV9	TRBJ2-2	ASSEGTGGTGELF
TRBV14	TRBJ1-2	ASSQEVLRGYGYT
TRBV29-1	TRBJ2-3	SGRDRGRTDTQY
TRBV11-2	TRBJ1-5	ASSLGGENQPQH
TRBV19	TRBJ1-1	ASSLSGAPAFRAF
TRBV2	TRBJ1-6	ASSGYRDNSPLH
TRBV9	TRBJ1-1	ASSGTGGTEAF
TRBV5-5	TRBJ2-2	ASSLQSYTGELF
TRBV6-5	TRBJ1-5	ASSFSRNQPQH
TRBV4-1	TRBJ2-5	ASSRTGSPVETQY
TRBV10-2	TRBJ1-2	ASSESTRSGTGVLVYGYT
TRBV2	TRBJ1-2	ASTPWKGPYGYT
TRBV6-5	TRBJ1-1	ASRVASEAF
TRBV7-6	TRBJ1-3	ASSLGGQTSGNTIY
TRBV28	TRBJ1-1	ASNNGRGQKNTEAF
TRBV28	TRBJ1-6	ASKETGSSPLH
TRBV28	TRBJ2-2	ASTTYRAGELF
TRBV5-4	TRBJ2-1	ASTYRSRGVNQGQF
TRBV3-1/TRBV3-2	TRBJ1-4	ASSPTGGTNEKLF
TRBV6-2/TRBV6-3	TRBJ1-6	ASSYDYRSPLH
TRBV7-6	TRBJ2-5	ASSLATSGGFASQETQY
TRBV4-1	TRBJ1-1	ASRSEGTTEAF
TRBV6-5	TRBJ1-6	ASSQGSSPLH
TRBV30	TRBJ1-6	AWSLLRDRGPLH
TRBV6-2/TRBV6-3	TRBJ1-2	ASSRVSDGYT
TRBV9	TRBJ2-1	PRDRGQGDEQF
TRBV19	TRBJ1-1	ASSSPPGRTNTEAF
TRBV7-2	TRBJ1-1	ASSLESRRQGNTEAF
TRBV30	TRBJ2-2	AWYGSRDNTGELF
TRBV5-1	TRBJ1-2	ASSLTGRTFNYGYT
TRBV5-5	TRBJ2-2	ASSRDSPTGELF
TRBV30	TRBJ2-5	AWRPRGDQETQY
TRBV19	TRBJ1-5	ASSVDRSQPQH